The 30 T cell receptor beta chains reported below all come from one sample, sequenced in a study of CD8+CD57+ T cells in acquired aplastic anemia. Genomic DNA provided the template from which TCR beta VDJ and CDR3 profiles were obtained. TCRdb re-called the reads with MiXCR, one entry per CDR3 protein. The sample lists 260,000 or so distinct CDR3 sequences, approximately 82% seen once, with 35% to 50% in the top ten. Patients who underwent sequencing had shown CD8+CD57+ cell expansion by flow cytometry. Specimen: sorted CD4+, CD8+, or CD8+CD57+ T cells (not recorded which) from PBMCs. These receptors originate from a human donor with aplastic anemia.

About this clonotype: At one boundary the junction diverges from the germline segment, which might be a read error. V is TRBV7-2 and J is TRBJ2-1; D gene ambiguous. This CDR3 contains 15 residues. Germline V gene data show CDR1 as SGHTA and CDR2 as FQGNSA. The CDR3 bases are TGCGCCAGCAGCTTATGGGGAAGTGGGGATACGCAGTATTTCTTC. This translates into CASSLWGSGDTQYFF.

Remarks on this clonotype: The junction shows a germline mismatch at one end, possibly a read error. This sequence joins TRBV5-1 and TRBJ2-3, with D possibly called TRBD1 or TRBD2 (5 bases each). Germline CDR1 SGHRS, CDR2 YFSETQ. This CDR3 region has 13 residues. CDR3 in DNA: TGTGCCAGCGGCCAGGGCCTTATTAGCACGCAGTATTTT. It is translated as CASGQGLISTQYF.

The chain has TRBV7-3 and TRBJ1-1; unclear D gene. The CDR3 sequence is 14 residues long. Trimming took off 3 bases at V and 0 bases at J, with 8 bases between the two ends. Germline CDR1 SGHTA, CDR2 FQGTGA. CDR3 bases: TGTGCCAGCAGCTTGACCCCTATGAACACTGAAGCTTTCTTT. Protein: CASSLTPMNTEAFF.

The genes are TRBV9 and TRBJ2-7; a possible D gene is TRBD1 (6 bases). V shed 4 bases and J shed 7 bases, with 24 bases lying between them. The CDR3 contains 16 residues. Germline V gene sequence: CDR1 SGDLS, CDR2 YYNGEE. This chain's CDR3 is CASSTGSHTHLFEQYV. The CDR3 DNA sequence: TGTGCCAGCAGCACAGGGTCACATACGCACCTTTTTGAGCAGTACGTC.

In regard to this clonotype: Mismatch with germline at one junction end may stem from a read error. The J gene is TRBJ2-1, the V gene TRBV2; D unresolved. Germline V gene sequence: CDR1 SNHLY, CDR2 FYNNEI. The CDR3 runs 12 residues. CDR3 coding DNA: TGTGCCAGCGGCGACGGAGACAAAGAGCAGCAGTTC. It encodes CASGDGDKEQQF.

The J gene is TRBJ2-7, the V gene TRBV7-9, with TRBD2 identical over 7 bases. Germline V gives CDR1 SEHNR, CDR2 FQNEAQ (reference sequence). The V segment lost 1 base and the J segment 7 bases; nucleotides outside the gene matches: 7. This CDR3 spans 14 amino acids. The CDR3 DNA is TGTGCCAGCAGCTTAGGAGTCAGCGGGGAGGAGCAGTACTTC. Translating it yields CASSLGVSGEEQYF.

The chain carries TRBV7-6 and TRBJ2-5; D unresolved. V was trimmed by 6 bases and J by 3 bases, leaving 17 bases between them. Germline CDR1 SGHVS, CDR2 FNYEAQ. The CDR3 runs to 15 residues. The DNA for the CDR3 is TGTGCCAGCAGACCCGGCAACCCCACAAAAGAGACCCAGTACTTC. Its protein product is CASRPGNPTKETQYF.

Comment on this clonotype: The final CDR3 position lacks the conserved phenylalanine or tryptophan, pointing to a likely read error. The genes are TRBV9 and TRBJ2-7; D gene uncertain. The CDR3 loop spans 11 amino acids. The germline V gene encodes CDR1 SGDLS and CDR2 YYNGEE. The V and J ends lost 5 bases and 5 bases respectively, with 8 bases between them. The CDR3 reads CASSFFDEQYL. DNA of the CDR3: TGTGCCAGCAGTTTTTTCGACGAGCAGTACCTC.

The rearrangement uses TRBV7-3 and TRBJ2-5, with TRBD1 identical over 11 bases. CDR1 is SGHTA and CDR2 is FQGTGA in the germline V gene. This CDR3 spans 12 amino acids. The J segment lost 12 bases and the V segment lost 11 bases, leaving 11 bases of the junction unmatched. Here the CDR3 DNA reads TGTGCCGGACAGGGGGCTAGGGGGACGAAGTACTTC. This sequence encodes CAGQGARGTKYF.

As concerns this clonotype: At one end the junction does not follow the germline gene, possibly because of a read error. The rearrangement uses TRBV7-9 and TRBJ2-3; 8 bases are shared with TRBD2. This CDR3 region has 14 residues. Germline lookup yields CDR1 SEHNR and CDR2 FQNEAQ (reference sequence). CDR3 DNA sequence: TGTGCCAGCAGCTTAGCGAGAAGCGGGGGTAGCGAGGAGTTT. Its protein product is CASSLARSGGSEEF.

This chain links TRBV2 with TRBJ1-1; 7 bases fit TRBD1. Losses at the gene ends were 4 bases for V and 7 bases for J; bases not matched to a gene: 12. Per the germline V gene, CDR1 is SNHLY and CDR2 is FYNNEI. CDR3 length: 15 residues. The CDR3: CASSVHPGQGDEAFF. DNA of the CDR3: TGTGCCAGCAGTGTTCATCCTGGGCAGGGGGATGAAGCTTTCTTT.

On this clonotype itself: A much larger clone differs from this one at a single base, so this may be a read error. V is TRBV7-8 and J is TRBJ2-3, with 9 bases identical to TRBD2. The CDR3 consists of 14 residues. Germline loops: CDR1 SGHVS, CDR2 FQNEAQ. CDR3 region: CASSGAGGTGTQYF. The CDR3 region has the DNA TGTGCCAGCAGCGGAGCGGGGGGCACAGGTACGCAGTATTTT.

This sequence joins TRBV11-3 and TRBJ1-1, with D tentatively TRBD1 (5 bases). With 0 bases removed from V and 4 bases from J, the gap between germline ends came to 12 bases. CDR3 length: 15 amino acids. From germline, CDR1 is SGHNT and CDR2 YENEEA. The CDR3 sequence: CASSLDLPGGTEAFF. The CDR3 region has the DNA TGTGCCAGCAGCTTAGATCTGCCGGGGGGCACTGAAGCTTTCTTT.

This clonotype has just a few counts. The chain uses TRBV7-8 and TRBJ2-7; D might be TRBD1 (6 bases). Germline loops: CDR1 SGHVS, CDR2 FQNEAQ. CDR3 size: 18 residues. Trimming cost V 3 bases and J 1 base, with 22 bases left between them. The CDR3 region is CASSLQPDGTTLSYEQYV. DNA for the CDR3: TGTGCCAGCAGCTTGCAGCCAGACGGGACAACCCTTTCCTACGAGCAGTACGTC.

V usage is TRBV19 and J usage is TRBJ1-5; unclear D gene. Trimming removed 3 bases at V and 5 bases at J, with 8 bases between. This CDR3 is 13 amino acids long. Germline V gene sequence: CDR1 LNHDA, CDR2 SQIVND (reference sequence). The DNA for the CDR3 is TGTGCCAGTAGTATCTCCTTGTATCAGCCCCAGCATTTT. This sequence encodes CASSISLYQPQHF. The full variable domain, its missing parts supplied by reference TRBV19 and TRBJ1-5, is DGGITQSPKYLFRKEGQNVTLSCEQNLNHDAMYWYRQDPGQGLRLIYYSQIVNDFQKGDIAEGYSVSREKKESFPLTVTSAQKNPTAFYLCASSISLYQPQHFGDGTRLSIL.

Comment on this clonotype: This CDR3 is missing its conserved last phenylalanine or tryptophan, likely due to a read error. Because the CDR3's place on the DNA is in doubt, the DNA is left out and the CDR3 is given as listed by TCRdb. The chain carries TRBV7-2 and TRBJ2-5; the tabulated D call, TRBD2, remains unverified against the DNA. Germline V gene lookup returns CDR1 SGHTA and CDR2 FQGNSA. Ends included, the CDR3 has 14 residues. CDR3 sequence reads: CASSLSRTSGTECT.

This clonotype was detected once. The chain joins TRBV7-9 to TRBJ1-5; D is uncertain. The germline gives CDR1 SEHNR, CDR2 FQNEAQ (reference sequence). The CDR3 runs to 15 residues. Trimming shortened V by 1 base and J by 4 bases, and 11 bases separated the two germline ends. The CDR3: CASSLETTRNQPQHF. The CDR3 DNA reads TGTGCCAGCAGCTTAGAAACCACCCGAAATCAGCCCCAGCATTTT. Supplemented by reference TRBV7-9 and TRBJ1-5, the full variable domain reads DTGVSQNPRHKITKRGQNVTFRCDPISEHNRLYWYRQTLGQGPEFLTYFQNEAQLEKSRLLSDRFSAERPKGSFSTLEIQRTEQGDSAMYLCASSLETTRNQPQHFGDGTRLSIL.

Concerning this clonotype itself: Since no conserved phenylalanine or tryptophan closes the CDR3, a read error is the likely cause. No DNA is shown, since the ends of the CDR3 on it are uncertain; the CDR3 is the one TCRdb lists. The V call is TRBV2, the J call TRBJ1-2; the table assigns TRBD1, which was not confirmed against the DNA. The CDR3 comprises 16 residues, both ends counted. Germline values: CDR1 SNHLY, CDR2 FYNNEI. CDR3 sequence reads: CAGGAGGTDTQYVCTC.

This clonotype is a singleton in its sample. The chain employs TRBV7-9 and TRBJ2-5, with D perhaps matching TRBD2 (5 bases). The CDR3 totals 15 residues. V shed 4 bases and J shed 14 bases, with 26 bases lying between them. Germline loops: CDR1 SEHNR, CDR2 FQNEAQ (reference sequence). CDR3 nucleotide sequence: TGTGCCAGCAGCTCAGTACCCGGGGAGCTGGTTTTTGAATACTTC. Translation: CASSSVPGELVFEYF.

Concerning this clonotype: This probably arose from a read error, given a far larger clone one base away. The CDR3 region is CASSLAGSPDTQDYTF. The CDR3 nucleotides read TGTGCCAGCAGCTTAGCGGGAAGTCCCGATACGCAGGATTACACCTTC. This sequence joins TRBV7-8 and TRBJ1-2; D remains unclear. From germline, CDR1 is SGHVS and CDR2 FQNEAQ. This CDR3 has 16 amino acids. V was cut by 0 bases and J by 11 bases, with 22 bases left in between.

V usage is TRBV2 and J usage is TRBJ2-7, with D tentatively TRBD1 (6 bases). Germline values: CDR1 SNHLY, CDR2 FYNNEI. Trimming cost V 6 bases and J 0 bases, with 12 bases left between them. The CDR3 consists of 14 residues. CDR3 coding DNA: TGTGCCAGCAGGGAGGACAGCTACTCCTACGAGCAGTACTTC. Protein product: CASREDSYSYEQYF.

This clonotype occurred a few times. CDR3 residues: CSVSGMNEQFF. DNA of the CDR3: TGCAGCGTTAGCGGGATGAATGAGCAGTTCTTC. The chain joins TRBV29-1 to TRBJ2-1, with TRBD2 matching 7 bases. Germline V gene data show CDR1 as SQVTM and CDR2 as ANQGSEA. The J segment lost 7 bases and the V segment lost 5 bases, leaving 2 bases of the junction unmatched. The CDR3 has 11 residues.

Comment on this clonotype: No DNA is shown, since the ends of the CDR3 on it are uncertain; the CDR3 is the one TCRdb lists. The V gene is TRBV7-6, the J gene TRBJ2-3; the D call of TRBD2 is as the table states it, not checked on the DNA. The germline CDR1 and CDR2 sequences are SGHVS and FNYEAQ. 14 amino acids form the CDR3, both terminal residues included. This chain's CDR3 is CASSFGRNEQFFGF.

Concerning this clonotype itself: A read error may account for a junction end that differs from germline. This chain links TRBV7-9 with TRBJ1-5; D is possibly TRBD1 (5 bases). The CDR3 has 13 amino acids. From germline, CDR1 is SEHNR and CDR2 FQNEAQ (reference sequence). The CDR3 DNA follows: TGCGCCAGCAGCCTTCCAGGGACTCCGCCCCAGCATTTT. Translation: CASSLPGTPPQHF.

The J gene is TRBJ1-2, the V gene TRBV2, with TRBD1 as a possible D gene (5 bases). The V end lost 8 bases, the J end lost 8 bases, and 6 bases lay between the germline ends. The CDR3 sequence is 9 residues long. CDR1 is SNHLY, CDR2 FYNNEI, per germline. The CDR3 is CASGGGYTF. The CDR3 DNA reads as TGTGCCAGCGGGGGGGGCTACACCTTC.

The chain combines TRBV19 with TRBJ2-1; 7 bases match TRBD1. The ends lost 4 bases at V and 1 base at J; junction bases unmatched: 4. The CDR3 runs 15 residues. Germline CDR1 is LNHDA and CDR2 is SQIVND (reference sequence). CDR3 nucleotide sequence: TGTGCCAGTAGTAGGACAGGCGCTTCCTACAATGAGCAGTTCTTC. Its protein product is CASSRTGASYNEQFF.

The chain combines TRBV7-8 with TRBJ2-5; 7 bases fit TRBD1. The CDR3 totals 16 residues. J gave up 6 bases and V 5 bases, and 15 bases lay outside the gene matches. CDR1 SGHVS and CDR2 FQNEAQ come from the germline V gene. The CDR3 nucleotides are TGTGCCAGCAGCGTAGGGAGAGGGGGCTATACGCAGACCCAGTACTTC. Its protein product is CASSVGRGGYTQTQYF.

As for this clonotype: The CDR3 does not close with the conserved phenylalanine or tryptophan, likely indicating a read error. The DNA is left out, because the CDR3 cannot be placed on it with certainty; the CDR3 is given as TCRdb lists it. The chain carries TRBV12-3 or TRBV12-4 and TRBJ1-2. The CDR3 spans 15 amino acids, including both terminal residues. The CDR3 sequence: CASRGPGREDYGFGP.

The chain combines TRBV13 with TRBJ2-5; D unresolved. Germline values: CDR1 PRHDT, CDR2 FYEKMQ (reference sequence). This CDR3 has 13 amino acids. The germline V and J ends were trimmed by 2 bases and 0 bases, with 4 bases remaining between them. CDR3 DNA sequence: TGTGCCAGCAGCTTAACTAACCAAGAGACCCAGTACTTC. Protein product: CASSLTNQETQYF. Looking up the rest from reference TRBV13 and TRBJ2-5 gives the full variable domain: AAGVIQSPRHLIKEKRETATLKCYPIPRHDTVYWYQQGPGQDPQFLISFYEKMQSDKGSIPDRFSAQQFSDYHSELNMSSLELGDSALYFCASSLTNQETQYFGPGTRLLVL.

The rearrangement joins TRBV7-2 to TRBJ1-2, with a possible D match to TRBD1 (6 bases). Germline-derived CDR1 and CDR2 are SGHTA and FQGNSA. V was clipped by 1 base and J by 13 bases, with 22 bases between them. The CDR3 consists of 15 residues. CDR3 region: CASSLGGQVTEAFTF. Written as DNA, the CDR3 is TGTGCCAGCAGCTTAGGGGGGCAAGTCACTGAAGCTTTCACCTTC. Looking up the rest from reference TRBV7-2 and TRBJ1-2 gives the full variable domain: GAGVSQSPSNKVTEKGKDVELRCDPISGHTALYWYRQSLGQGLEFLIYFQGNSAPDKSGLPSDRFSAERTGGSVSTLTIQRTQQEDSAVYLCASSLGGQVTEAFTFGSGTRLTVV.